This passage covers 21 T cell receptor beta chains from one sample sequenced in a study of OX40 agonist ivuxolimab in advanced cancers. Produced via immunoSEQ multiplex PCR; TCRdb's table is partial and in-frame only. The table lists approximately 100,000 clones, just over 90% of them singletons. The material was CD4+ or CD8+ T cells sorted from blood, obtained in a trial of the OX40 agonist ivuxolimab. The receptors stem from an adult with an advanced solid tumor such as melanoma, head and neck, liver or kidney cancer.

This clone has just a few counts. The CDR3 protein is CASSTLGLAGGSDTQYF. CDR3 coding DNA: TGCGCCAGCAGCACCTTGGGACTAGCGGGGGGGTCGGATACGCAGTATTTT. The chain combines TRBV5-1 with TRBJ2-3; 16 bases are shared with TRBD2. Trimming removed 4 bases from V and 6 bases from J; junction bases left unmatched: 8. There are 17 residues in the CDR3. The germline V gene encodes CDR1 SGHRS and CDR2 YFSETQ.

The chain is built from TRBV5-6 and TRBJ2-5; TRBD2 matches at 8 bases. Germline CDR1 is SGHDT and CDR2 is YYEEEE. The CDR3 is 14 amino acids. V gave up 2 bases and J gave up 5 bases; unmatched junction bases: 5. The CDR3 protein is CASSFSGTSETQYF. DNA of the CDR3: TGTGCCAGCAGCTTCTCCGGGACTAGTGAGACCCAGTACTTC.

This rearrangement joins TRBV5-4 to TRBJ2-1, with TRBD1 matching over 8 bases. Germline values: CDR1 SGHNT, CDR2 YYREEE (reference sequence). Losses at the gene ends were 0 bases for V and 6 bases for J; bases not matched to a gene: 8. The CDR3 contains 16 residues. CDR3 sequence (DNA): TGTGCCAGCAGCTTGGGTGGGACAGGACTATCCAATGAGCAGTTCTTC. It codes for CASSLGGTGLSNEQFF.

V is TRBV6-5 and J is TRBJ2-7, with D hard to call. The CDR3 extends over 11 amino acids. CDR1 and CDR2 from the germline V gene are MNHEY and SVGAGI. The V end was cut by 8 bases, the J end by 7 bases, with 12 bases between. Here the CDR3 DNA reads TGTGCCAGCTATACTGTGGGGGAGCAGTACTTC. This encodes CASYTVGEQYF.

The CDR3 loop is CASSLAGSTGANVLTF. CDR3 DNA: TGCGCCAGCAGCTTGGCCGGTTCTACTGGGGCCAACGTCCTGACTTTC. The rearrangement uses TRBV5-1 and TRBJ2-6; D is unresolved. Germline lookup yields CDR1 SGHRS and CDR2 YFSETQ. V was clipped by 0 bases and J by 2 bases, with 9 bases between them. The CDR3 is 16 amino acids.

The gene calls are TRBV28 and TRBJ2-5, with TRBD2 matching over 8 bases. CDR3 length: 17 residues. Trimming removed 3 bases from V and 1 base from J; junction bases left unmatched: 10. Germline assignment: CDR1 MDHEN and CDR2 SYDVKM. The CDR3 sequence is CASSFLETSASQETQYF. DNA for the CDR3: TGTGCCAGCAGTTTTCTTGAGACTAGCGCAAGCCAAGAGACCCAGTACTTC.

There are a few counts of this clone. This rearrangement joins TRBV14 to TRBJ1-1, with D unclear. Trimming stripped 1 base from V and 3 bases from J, with 6 bases between. The CDR3 extends over 13 amino acids. Germline CDR1 and CDR2: SGHDN and FVKESK. In nucleotides, the CDR3 is TGTGCCAGCAGCCAAGTACTGGACACTGAAGCTTTCTTT. Translation: CASSQVLDTEAFF. The full variable domain, in which reference TRBV14 and TRBJ1-1 provide the parts outside the CDR3, is EAGVTQFPSHSVIEKGQTVTLRCDPISGHDNLYWYRRVMGKEIKFLLHFVKESKQDESGMPNNRFLAERTGGTYSTLKVQPAELEDSGVYFCASSQVLDTEAFFGQGTRLTVV.

The J gene is TRBJ2-1, the V gene TRBV11-3; 9 nucleotides match TRBD2. Germline V gene lookup returns CDR1 SGHNT and CDR2 YENEEA. J lost 0 bases, V lost 6 bases, and 3 bases had no gene match. CDR3 size: 15 residues. This CDR3 is CASRPTSGSYNEQFF. The CDR3 nucleotides read TGTGCCAGCAGGCCGACTAGCGGCTCCTACAATGAGCAGTTCTTC.

V usage is TRBV30 and J usage is TRBJ2-1; tentatively, D is TRBD1 or TRBD2 (6 bases each). The CDR3 covers 14 residues. The V end lost 1 base, the J end lost 3 bases, and 10 bases lay between the germline ends. From germline, CDR1 is GTSNPN and CDR2 SVGIG (reference sequence). The CDR3 region is CAWSGGADYNEQFF. The CDR3 nucleotides read TGTGCCTGGAGTGGGGGGGCAGACTACAATGAGCAGTTCTTC.

This chain links TRBV30 with TRBJ2-2; D gene ambiguous. The germline V gene has CDR1 GTSNPN and CDR2 SVGIG (reference sequence). The CDR3 contains 15 residues. V was trimmed by 3 bases and J by 0 bases, leaving 11 bases between them. In DNA form, the CDR3 reads TGTGCCTGGAGGACACCAACATCGAACACCGGGGAGCTGTTTTTT. It encodes CAWRTPTSNTGELFF.

The chain has TRBV11-2 and TRBJ2-2; 8 nucleotides match TRBD1. CDR3 size: 15 residues. The trim removed 4 bases at V and 3 bases at J, leaving 4 bases unmatched. Germline CDR1 is SGHAT and CDR2 is FQNNGV. The CDR3 loop reads CASSYRGSDTGELFF. The CDR3 DNA is TGTGCCAGCAGCTACAGGGGGTCGGACACCGGGGAGCTGTTTTTT.

The rearrangement joins TRBV6-1 to TRBJ2-2; the D call may be TRBD1 or TRBD2 (6 bases each). Trimming removed 0 bases at V and 5 bases at J, with 13 bases between. This CDR3 region has 16 residues. Per germline, CDR1 MNHNS and CDR2 SASEGT. CDR3 protein: CASSEAWGALTGELFF. CDR3 in DNA: TGTGCCAGCAGTGAAGCCTGGGGGGCGCTGACCGGGGAGCTGTTTTTT.

J is TRBJ2-7 and V is TRBV5-1; D call uncertain. The germline V gene has CDR1 SGHRS and CDR2 YFSETQ. The CDR3 is made up of 13 amino acids. V lost 5 bases and J 0 bases, leaving 9 bases between the germline ends. The CDR3, as DNA: TGCGCCAGCAGGTACACCTCCTCCTACGAGCAGTACTTC. Translation: CASRYTSSYEQYF.

The chain combines TRBV4-1 with TRBJ2-7, with TRBD2 identical over 10 bases. V lost 1 base, J lost 3 bases, and 6 bases stayed unmatched. Germline loops: CDR1 MGHRA, CDR2 YSYEKL. This CDR3 spans 16 amino acids. The CDR3 DNA reads as TGCGCCAGCAGCCAAGGAACTAGCGGGGTAAACTACGAGCAGTACTTC. It specifies CASSQGTSGVNYEQYF.

This clone was seen just once. The chain carries TRBV27 and TRBJ1-2; D is possibly TRBD1 (5 bases). CDR1 and CDR2 from the germline V gene are MNHEY and SMNVEV (reference sequence). Trimming pared 6 bases from V and 4 bases from J, leaving 15 bases between. This CDR3 has 14 residues. The CDR3 sequence: CASRPQEWVYGYTF. CDR3 bases: TGTGCCAGCAGGCCACAGGAGTGGGTCTATGGCTACACCTTC.

This sequence joins TRBV27 and TRBJ2-2, with 10 bases identical to TRBD1. Trimming removed 5 bases from V and 5 bases from J; junction bases left unmatched: 2. The CDR3 sequence is 14 residues long. CDR1 is MNHEY and CDR2 is SMNVEV in the germline V gene (reference sequence). CDR3 coding DNA: TGTGCCAGCAGTGGACAGGGGGGGACCGGGGAGCTGTTTTTT. Its translation: CASSGQGGTGELFF.

The V gene is TRBV11-2, the J gene TRBJ2-7, with 7 bases identical to TRBD2. CDR1 is SGHAT, CDR2 FQNNGV, per germline. CDR3 length: 15 residues. J gave up 0 bases and V 1 base, and 3 bases lay outside the gene matches. The CDR3 DNA reads TGTGCCAGCAGCTTAGGACTAGCTAGCTCCTACGAGCAGTACTTC. It encodes CASSLGLASSYEQYF.

The chain links TRBV6-6 to TRBJ2-2; 12 bases match TRBD1. CDR3 length: 15 residues. The V gene's germline CDR1 is MNHNY and CDR2 SVGAGI (reference sequence). With V trimmed by 5 bases and J by 6 bases, 4 bases remained unmatched. CDR3 bases: TGTGCCAGCAGTCAGGGACAGGGGGCGGCCGGGGAGCTGTTTTTT. It translates to CASSQGQGAAGELFF.

This chain uses TRBV6-6 with TRBJ2-7; perhaps TRBD1 as D (6 bases). V was cut by 5 bases and J by 0 bases, with 11 bases left in between. There are 14 residues in the CDR3. The germline gives CDR1 MNHNY, CDR2 SVGAGI (reference sequence). CDR3 in DNA: TGTGCCAGCAGTCCCCGGGACACCTCCTACGAGCAGTACTTC. It specifies CASSPRDTSYEQYF.

The chain employs TRBV5-1 and TRBJ2-1, with D possibly being TRBD1 or TRBD2 (6 bases each). The length of the CDR3 is 15 residues. Germline lookup yields CDR1 SGHRS and CDR2 YFSETQ. V lost 0 bases and J 8 bases, leaving 15 bases between the germline ends. The CDR3 nucleotides are TGCGCCAGCAGCTTGGTTGGGGGGCAGTTCGATGAGCAGTTCTTC. Its translation: CASSLVGGQFDEQFF. The full variable domain, rest sourced from reference TRBV5-1 and TRBJ2-1, is KAGVTQTPRYLIKTRGQQVTLSCSPISGHRSVSWYQQTPGQGLQFLFEYFSETQRNKGNFPGRFSGRQFSNSRSEMNVSTLELGDSALYLCASSLVGGQFDEQFFGPGTRLTVL.

This clone was detected only once. The chain combines TRBV7-9 with TRBJ2-1; D may be TRBD1 (7 bases). The CDR3 extends over 16 amino acids. CDR1 and CDR2 (germline): SEHNR, FQNEAQ (reference sequence). Deletions cut 3 bases from V and 4 bases from J, with 16 bases between. CDR3: CASSFLSRGAYNEQFF. CDR3 coding DNA: TGTGCCAGCAGCTTTTTATCCAGGGGGGCTTACAATGAGCAGTTCTTC.